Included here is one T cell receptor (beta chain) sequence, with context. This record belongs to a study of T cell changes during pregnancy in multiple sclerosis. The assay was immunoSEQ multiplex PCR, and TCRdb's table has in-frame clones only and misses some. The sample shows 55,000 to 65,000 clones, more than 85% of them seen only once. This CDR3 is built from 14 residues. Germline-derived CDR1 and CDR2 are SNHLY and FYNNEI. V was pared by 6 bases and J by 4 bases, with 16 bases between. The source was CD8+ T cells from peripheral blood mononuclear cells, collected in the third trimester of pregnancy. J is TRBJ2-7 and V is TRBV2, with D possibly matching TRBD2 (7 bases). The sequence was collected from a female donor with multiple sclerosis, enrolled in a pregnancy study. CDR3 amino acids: CASSPWRGGYEQYF. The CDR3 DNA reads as TGTGCCAGCAGCCCCTGGAGGGGGGGATACGAGCAGTACTTC.